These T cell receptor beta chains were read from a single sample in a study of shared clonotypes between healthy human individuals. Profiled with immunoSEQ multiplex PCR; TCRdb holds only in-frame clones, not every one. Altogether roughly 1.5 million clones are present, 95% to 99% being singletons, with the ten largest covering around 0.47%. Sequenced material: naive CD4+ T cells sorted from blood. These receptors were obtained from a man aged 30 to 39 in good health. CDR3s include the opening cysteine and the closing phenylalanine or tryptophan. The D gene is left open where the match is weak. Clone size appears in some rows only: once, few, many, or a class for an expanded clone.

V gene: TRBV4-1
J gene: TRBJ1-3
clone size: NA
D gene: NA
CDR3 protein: CASSQDRIRNTIYF
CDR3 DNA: TGCGCCAGCAGCCAAGATCGAATACGAAACACCATATATTTT

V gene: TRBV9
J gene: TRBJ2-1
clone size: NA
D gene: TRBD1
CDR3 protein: CASSAVGDSYNEQFF
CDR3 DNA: TGTGCCAGCAGCGCGGTAGGGGACAGCTACAATGAGCAGTTCTTC

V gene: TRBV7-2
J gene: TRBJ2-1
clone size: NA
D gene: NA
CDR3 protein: CASSKVTGWRVNEQFF
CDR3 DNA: TGTGCCAGCAGCAAAGTGACAGGGTGGAGGGTCAATGAGCAGTTCTTC

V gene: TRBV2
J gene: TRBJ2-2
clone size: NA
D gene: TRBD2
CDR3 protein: CASRVTSGNTGELFF
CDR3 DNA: TGTGCCAGCAGGGTTACTAGCGGGAACACCGGGGAGCTGTTTTTT

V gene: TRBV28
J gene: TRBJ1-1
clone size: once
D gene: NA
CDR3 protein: CASSSGAGTEAFF
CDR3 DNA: TGTGCCAGCAGCAGCGGGGCTGGCACTGAAGCTTTCTTT

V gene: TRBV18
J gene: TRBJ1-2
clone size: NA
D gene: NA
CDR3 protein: CASSPQKEAYGYTF
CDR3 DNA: TGTGCCAGCTCACCTCAAAAAGAAGCGTATGGCTACACCTTC

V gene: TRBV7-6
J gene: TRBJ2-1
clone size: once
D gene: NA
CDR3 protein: CASSLLTRNEQFF
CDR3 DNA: TGTGCCAGCAGCCTCTTGACGCGCAATGAGCAGTTCTTC

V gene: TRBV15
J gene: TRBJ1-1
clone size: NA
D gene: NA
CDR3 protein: CATSRDYGDTEAFF
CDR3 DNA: TGTGCCACCAGCAGAGATTATGGGGACACTGAAGCTTTCTTT

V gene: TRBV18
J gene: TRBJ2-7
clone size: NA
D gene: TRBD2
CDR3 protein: CASSPLAGGPGSYEQYF
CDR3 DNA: TGTGCCAGCTCACCACTAGCGGGAGGCCCTGGCTCCTACGAGCAGTACTTC

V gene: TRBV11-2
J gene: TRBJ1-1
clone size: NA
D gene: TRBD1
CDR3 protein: CASRLPGQGNTEAFF
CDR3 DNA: TGTGCCAGCAGGCTACCGGGACAGGGAAACACTGAAGCTTTCTTT

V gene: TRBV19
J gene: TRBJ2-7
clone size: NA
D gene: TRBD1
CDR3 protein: CASSIRGPSYEQYF
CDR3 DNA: TGTGCCAGTAGTATCAGGGGGCCGAGCTACGAGCAGTACTTC

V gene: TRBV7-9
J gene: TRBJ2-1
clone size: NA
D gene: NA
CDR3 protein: CASSPPWDPRYREQFF
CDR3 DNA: TGTGCCAGCAGCCCCCCCTGGGACCCCAGGTATCGTGAGCAGTTCTTC

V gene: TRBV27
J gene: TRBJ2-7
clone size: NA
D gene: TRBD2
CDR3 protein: CASSLAGGQFYEQYF
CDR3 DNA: TGTGCCAGCAGTTTAGCGGGAGGCCAATTCTACGAGCAGTACTTC

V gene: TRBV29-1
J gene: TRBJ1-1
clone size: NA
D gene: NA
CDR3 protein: CSVVWVTGSEAFF
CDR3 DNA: TGCAGCGTTGTTTGGGTTACTGGAAGTGAAGCTTTCTTT

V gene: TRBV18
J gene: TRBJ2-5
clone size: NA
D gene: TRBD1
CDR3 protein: CASSPKRTGSYQETQYF
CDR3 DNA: TGTGCCAGCTCACCAAAGCGGACAGGGTCTTACCAAGAGACCCAGTACTTC

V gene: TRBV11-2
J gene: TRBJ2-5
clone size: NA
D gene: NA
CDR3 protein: CASSPQQETQYF
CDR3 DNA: TGTGCCAGCAGCCCCCAGCAAGAGACCCAGTACTTC

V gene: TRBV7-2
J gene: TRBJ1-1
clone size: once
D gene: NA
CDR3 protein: CASSLRLSTEAFF
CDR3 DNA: TGTGCCAGCAGCTTAAGACTCAGCACTGAAGCTTTCTTT

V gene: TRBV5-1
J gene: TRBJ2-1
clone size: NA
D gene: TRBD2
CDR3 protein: CATSLAANEQFF
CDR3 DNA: TGCGCCACCTCGCTAGCGGCCAATGAGCAGTTCTTC

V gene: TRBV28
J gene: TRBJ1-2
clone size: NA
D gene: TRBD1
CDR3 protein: CASSLTGADGYTF
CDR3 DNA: TGTGCCAGCAGTCTTACAGGGGCTGATGGCTACACCTTC

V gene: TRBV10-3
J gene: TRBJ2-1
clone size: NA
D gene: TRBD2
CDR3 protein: CAISESLAGAVGEQFF
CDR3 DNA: TGTGCCATCAGTGAGTCTCTAGCGGGTGCGGTGGGTGAGCAGTTCTTC

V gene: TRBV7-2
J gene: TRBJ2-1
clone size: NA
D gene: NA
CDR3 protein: CASSSRTDNEQFF
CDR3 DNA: TGTGCCAGCAGCTCGCGGACGGACAATGAGCAGTTCTTC

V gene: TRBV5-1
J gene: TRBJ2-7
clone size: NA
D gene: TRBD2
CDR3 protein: CASSWGLAAGKYYEQYF
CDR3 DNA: TGCGCCAGCAGCTGGGGACTAGCGGCGGGAAAATACTACGAGCAGTACTTC

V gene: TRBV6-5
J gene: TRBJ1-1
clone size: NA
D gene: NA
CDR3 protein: CASSQSHQNTEAFF
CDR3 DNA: TGTGCCAGCAGTCAGTCGCACCAGAACACTGAAGCTTTCTTT

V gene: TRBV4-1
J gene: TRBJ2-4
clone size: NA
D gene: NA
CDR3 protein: CASRSQGTGPKNIQYF
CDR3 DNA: TGCGCCAGCAGATCCCAAGGGACGGGGCCCAAAAACATTCAGTACTTC

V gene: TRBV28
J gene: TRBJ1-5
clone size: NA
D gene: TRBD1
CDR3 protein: CASSFPGGGFRNQPQHF
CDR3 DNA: TGTGCCAGCAGTTTCCCAGGGGGGGGTTTTCGCAATCAGCCCCAGCATTTT

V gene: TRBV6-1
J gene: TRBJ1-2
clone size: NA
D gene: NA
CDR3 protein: CAWQGEAGYTF
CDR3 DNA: TGTGCCTGGCAGGGAGAGGCTGGCTACACCTTC

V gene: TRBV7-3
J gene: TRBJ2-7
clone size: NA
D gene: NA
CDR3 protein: CASSLTSRQGMLYF
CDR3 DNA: TGTGCCAGCAGCTTAACGTCTCGGCAGGGTATGTTGTACTTC

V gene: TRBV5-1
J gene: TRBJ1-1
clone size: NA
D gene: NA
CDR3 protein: CASSFLGDSSGEAFF
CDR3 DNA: TGCGCCAGCAGCTTTTTAGGGGACTCTTCAGGGGAAGCTTTCTTT

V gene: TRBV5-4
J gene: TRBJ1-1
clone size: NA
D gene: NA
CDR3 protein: CASSLVAVTNTEAFF
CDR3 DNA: TGTGCCAGCAGCTTGGTTGCAGTGACAAACACTGAAGCTTTCTTT

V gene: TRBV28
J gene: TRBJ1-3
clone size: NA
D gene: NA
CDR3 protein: CASTPLGPDPGNTIYF
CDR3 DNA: TGTGCCAGCACCCCCCTCGGACCAGACCCTGGAAACACCATATATTTT

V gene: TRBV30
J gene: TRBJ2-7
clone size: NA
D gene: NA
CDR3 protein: CAWSRAELGEQYF
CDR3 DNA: TGTGCCTGGAGCCGGGCGGAATTGGGAGAGCAGTACTTC

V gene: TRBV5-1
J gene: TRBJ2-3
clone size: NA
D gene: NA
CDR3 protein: CASSLGPGDTQYF
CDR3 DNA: TGCGCCAGCAGCTTGGGACCTGGAGATACGCAGTATTTT

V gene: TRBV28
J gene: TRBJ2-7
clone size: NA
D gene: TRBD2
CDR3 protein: CASSTIAGGTYEQYF
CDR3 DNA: TGTGCCAGCAGTACTATAGCGGGAGGGACCTACGAGCAGTACTTC

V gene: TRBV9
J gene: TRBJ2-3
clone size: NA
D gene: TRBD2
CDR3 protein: CASSVVAGGPSEDTQYF
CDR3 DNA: TGTGCCAGCAGCGTAGTAGCGGGAGGGCCCTCGGAAGATACGCAGTATTTT

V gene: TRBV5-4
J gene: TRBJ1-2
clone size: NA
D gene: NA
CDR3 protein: CASSQPANYGYTF
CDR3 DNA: TGTGCCAGCAGCCAACCCGCTAACTATGGCTACACCTTC

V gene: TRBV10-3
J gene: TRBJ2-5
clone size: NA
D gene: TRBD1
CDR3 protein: CAIKTGGRETQYF
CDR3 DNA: TGTGCCATCAAGACAGGGGGTCGAGAGACCCAGTACTTC

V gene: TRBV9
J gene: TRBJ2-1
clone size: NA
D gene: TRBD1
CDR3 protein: CASSAVGGQGYNEQFF
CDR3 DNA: TGTGCCAGCAGCGCAGTTGGGGGACAGGGGTACAATGAGCAGTTCTTC

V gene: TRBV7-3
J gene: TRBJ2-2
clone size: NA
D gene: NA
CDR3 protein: CASSAEGAGTGELFF
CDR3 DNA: TGTGCCAGCAGCGCCGAGGGCGCCGGTACCGGGGAGCTGTTTTTT

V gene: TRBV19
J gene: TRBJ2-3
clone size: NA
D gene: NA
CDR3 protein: CASSIRPPDTQYF
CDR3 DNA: TGTGCCAGTAGTATCCGACCCCCAGATACGCAGTATTTT

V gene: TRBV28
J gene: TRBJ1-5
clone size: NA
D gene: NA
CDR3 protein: CASSSLGQPQHF
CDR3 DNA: TGTGCCAGCAGTTCTCTGGGTCAGCCCCAGCATTTT

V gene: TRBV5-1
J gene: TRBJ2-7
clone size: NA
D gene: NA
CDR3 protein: CASSWQWLDEQYF
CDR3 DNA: TGCGCCAGCAGCTGGCAATGGTTGGATGAGCAGTACTTC

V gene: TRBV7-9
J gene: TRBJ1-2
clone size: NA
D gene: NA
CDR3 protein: CASSPKDLPGVDDGYTF
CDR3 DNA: TGTGCCAGCAGCCCGAAAGATCTACCAGGAGTTGATGATGGCTACACCTTC

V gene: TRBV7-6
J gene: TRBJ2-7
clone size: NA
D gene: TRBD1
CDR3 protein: CASRLGQGNNYEQYF
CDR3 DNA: TGTGCCAGCAGATTGGGACAGGGGAATAACTACGAGCAGTACTTC

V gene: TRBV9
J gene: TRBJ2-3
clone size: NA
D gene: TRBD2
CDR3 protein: CASREGTSGSTDTQYF
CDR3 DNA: TGTGCCAGCAGGGAAGGGACTAGCGGAAGCACAGATACGCAGTATTTT

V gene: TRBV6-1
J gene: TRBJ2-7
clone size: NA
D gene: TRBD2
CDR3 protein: CASFRTSGEQYF
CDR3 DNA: TGTGCCAGCTTCAGGACTAGCGGCGAGCAGTACTTC

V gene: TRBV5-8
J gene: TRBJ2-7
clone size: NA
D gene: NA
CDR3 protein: CASSTNRALAYEQYF
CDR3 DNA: TGTGCCAGCAGCACCAACAGGGCCCTCGCCTACGAGCAGTACTTC

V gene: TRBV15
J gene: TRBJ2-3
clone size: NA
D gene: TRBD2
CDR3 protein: CATSSSPQLANGTDTQYF
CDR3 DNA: TGTGCCACCAGCTCCTCCCCCCAACTAGCGAATGGCACAGATACGCAGTATTTT

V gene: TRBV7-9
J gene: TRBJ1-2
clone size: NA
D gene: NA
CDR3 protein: CASSRQGASGYTF
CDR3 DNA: TGTGCCAGCTCGCGGCAGGGCGCTTCGGGCTACACCTTC

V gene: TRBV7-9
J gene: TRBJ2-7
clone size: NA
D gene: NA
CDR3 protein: CASSPETGTDYEQYF
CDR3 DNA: TGTGCCAGCAGCCCTGAGACCGGGACTGACTACGAGCAGTACTTC

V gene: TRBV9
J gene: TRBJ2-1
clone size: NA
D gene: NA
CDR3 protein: CASRGGDGNEQFF
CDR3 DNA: TGTGCCAGCAGGGGCGGGGACGGCAATGAGCAGTTCTTC

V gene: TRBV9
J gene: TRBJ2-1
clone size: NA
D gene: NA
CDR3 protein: CASNHGPHNEQFF
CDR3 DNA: TGTGCCAGCAACCATGGACCCCACAATGAGCAGTTCTTC

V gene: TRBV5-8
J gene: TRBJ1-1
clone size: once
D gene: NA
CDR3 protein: CASIIGRVYAEAFF
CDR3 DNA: TGTGCCAGCATCATAGGACGCGTGTACGCTGAAGCTTTCTTT

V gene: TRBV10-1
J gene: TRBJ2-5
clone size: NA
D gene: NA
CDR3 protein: CASSESLANQETQYF
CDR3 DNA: TGCGCCAGCAGTGAGTCTCTAGCAAACCAAGAGACCCAGTACTTC